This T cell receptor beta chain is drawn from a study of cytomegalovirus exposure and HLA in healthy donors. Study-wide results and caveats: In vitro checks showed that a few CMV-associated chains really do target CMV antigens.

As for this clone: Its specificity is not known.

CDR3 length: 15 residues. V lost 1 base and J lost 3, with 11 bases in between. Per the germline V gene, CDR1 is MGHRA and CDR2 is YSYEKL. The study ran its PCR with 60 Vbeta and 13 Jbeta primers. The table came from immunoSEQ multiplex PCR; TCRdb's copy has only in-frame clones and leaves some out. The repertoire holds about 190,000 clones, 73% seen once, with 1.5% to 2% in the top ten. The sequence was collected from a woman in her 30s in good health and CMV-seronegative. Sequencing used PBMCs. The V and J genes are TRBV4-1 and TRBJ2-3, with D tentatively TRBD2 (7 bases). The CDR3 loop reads CASSQVGGGTDTQYF. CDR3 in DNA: TGCGCCAGCAGCCAAGTAGGGGGAGGGACAGATACGCAGTATTTT.